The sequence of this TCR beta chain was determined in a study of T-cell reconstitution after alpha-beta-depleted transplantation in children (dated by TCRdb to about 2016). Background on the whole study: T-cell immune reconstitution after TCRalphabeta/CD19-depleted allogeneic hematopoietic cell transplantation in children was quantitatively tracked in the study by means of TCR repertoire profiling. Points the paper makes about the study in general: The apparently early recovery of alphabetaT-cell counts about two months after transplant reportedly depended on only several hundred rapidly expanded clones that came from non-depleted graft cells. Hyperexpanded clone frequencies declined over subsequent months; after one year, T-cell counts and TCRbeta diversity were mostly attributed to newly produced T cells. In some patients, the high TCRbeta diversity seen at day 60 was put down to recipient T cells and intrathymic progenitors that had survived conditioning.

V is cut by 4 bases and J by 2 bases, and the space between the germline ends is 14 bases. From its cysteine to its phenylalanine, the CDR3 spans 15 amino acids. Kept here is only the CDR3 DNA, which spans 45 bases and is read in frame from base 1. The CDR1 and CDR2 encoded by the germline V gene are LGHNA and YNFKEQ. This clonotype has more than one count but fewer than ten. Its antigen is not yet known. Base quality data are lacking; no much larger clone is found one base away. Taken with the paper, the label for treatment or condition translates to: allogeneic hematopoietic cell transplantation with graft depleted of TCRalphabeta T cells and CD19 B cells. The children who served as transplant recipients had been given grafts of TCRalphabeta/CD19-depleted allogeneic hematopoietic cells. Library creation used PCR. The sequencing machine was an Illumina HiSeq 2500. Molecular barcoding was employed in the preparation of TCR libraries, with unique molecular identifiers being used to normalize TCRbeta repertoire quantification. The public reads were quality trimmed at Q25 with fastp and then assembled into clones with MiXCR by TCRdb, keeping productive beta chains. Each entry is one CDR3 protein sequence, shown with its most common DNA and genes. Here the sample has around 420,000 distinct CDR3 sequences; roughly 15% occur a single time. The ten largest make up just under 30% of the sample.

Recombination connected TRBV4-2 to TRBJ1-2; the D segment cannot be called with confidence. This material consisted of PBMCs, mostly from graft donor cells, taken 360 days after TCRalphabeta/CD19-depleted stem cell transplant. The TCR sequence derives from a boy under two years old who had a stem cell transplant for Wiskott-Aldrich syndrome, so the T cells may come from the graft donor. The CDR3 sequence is CASSPSRPVNYGYTF. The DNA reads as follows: TGTGCCAGCAGCCCGAGCCGACCAGTAAACTATGGCTACACCTTC.